These T cell receptor beta chains were read from a single sample in a study of blood T cell repertoires in COVID-19. TCRdb's table, derived via immunoSEQ multiplex PCR, lists solely in-frame clones and lacks some. The sample holds about 410,000 clones; about nine tenths are singletons and the top ten take around 1.4%. The material sequenced was peripheral blood. Every receptor here comes from a woman aged 25 to 39 with active or convalescent COVID-19. Each CDR3 is given with its conserved first and last residue. The D gene is left open where the match is weak. The listing skips clone size in some rows; elsewhere it reads once, few, many or a size class.

j_call	v_call	clone_size	d_call	cdr3_nt	cdr3_aa
TRBJ1-2	TRBV5-1	NA	NA	TGCGCCAGCAGCTCTTCTTCGGGGGGGACAAAGTCTGGCTACACCTTC	CASSSSSGGTKSGYTF
TRBJ1-1	TRBV11-2	few	NA	TGTGCCAGCAGCTTAGCGGGGAACACTGAAGCTTTCTTT	CASSLAGNTEAFF
TRBJ1-4	TRBV10-3	few	NA	TGTGCCATCAGCGAAGATCTGGGAGGTGAAAAACTGTTTTTT	CAISEDLGGEKLFF
TRBJ2-5	TRBV4-2	NA	TRBD2	TGTGCCAGCAGCCAAGATCGGCTAGCGGGGGGTCTGTGGGAGACCCAGTACTTC	CASSQDRLAGGLWETQYF
TRBJ1-3	TRBV14	NA	TRBD1	TGTGCCAGCAGCCTAGGACAGGGGAAAGGAAACACCATATATTTT	CASSLGQGKGNTIYF
TRBJ2-7	TRBV27	NA	TRBD1	TGTGCCAGCAGTATTAAACCGGGACAGGGTCACTACGAGCAGTACTTC	CASSIKPGQGHYEQYF
TRBJ2-3	TRBV7-9	NA	NA	TGTGCCAGCAGCTTACAACTAGAGGGCACAGATACGCAGTATTTT	CASSLQLEGTDTQYF
TRBJ2-7	TRBV6-6	NA	NA	TGTGCCAGCAGTCTACTAGCTAACCCCTACGAGCAGTACTTC	CASSLLANPYEQYF
TRBJ2-7	TRBV3-1/TRBV3-2	NA	NA	TGTGCCAGCAGCCAAGCCGCGGGCAGGGGATACTACGAGCAGTACTTC	CASSQAAGRGYYEQYF
TRBJ2-2	TRBV18	NA	TRBD2	TGTGCCAGCTCACCACCCCTAGCGGATGGTTCCGGGGGGCTGTTTTTT	CASSPPLADGSGGLFF
TRBJ2-4	TRBV7-9	NA	NA	TGTGCCACGGACAGCAGTCCGGCCAAAAACATTCAGTACTTC	CATDSSPAKNIQYF
TRBJ2-7	TRBV5-1	NA	NA	TGCGCCAGCAGCCCCTCGGGGGCCTACGAGCAGTACTTC	CASSPSGAYEQYF
TRBJ2-2	TRBV5-6	once	TRBD1	TGTGCCAGCAGCCCCCGGGACAGGTTCATTTGGACCGGGGAGCTGTTTTTT	CASSPRDRFIWTGELFF
TRBJ2-7	TRBV9	NA	TRBD1	TGTGCCAGCAGCCCTGGGACAGGGTTCTACGAGCAGTACTTC	CASSPGTGFYEQYF
TRBJ2-1	TRBV15	NA	TRBD2	TGTGCCACCAGCAGAACGTTACTAGCGGGGGGGTTTTTTGAGCAGTTCTTC	CATSRTLLAGGFFEQFF
TRBJ1-2	TRBV10-2	once	NA	TGCGCCACCGAAGGGCGAGGGAGATATGGCTACACCTTC	CATEGRGRYGYTF